What follows describes a single T cell receptor (beta chain). TCRdb keeps only in-frame clones here, not all; method: immunoSEQ multiplex PCR. The data contain 700,000 to 750,000 clones, 70% to 90% of them singletons. The CDR3 length is 16 residues. Germline V gene lookup returns CDR1 SGHAT and CDR2 FQNNGV. Trimming pared 4 bases from V and 0 bases from J, leaving 15 bases between. The data were obtained in a study of shared T cell receptors in the human thymus. Separately, the same data were catalogued under a study of human thymus T cells. As reported in that work: Infants served as donors; they were healthy and Finnish and were having corrective surgery for congenital heart defects.

Input material: thymocytes. V and J are TRBV11-2 and TRBJ1-1, with D unclear. This receptor was identified in a girl under three years old with a congenital heart defect. This CDR3 is CASSSLSAGMNTEAFF. In nucleotides, the CDR3 is TGTGCCAGCAGCTCCCTCAGTGCAGGTATGAACACTGAAGCTTTCTTT. The full variable domain, with the rest looked up from reference TRBV11-2 and TRBJ1-1, is EAGVAQSPRYKIIEKRQSVAFWCNPISGHATLYWYQQILGQGPKLLIQFQNNGVVDDSQLPKDRFSAERLKGVDSTLKIQPAKLEDSAVYLCASSSLSAGMNTEAFFGQGTRLTVV.